The present entry profiles one TCR beta chain with its context. Its antigen is unknown. MiXCR, applied by TCRdb to the reads, yields one record per CDR3 protein. Of under 850,000 distinct CDR3 sequences in the sample, approximately 40% were seen once. This entry comes from a study of T cell repertoires in cytomegalovirus infection. Study details: From public TCR beta signatures came an indication of both CMV infection and matching HLA type.

J gave up 2 bases and V 4 bases, and 10 bases lay outside the gene matches. The length of the CDR3 is 16 residues. CDR1 and CDR2 from the germline V gene are SGHRS and YFSETQ. The study, taken as a whole, reports: Of the TCR beta families, the public ones yielded a cumulative frequency that identified carriers of CMV plus the relevant HLA. HLA-C-restricted CMV clonotypes gave the most frequent clonotype in two of eight donors.

This receptor was identified in a human donor in good health (CMV status not recorded). Some clones in this sample may be carry-over from other donors' samples. Material: PBMCs. The rearrangement links TRBV5-1 to TRBJ2-5, with TRBD2 matching 8 bases. CDR3: CASSRGGVRLQETQYF. The CDR3 coding sequence is TGCGCCAGCAGCCGGGGGGGTGTCCGGTTACAAGAGACCCAGTACTTC. Full variable domain (remainder filled in from reference TRBV5-1 and TRBJ2-5): KAGVTQTPRYLIKTRGQQVTLSCSPISGHRSVSWYQQTPGQGLQFLFEYFSETQRNKGNFPGRFSGRQFSNSRSEMNVSTLELGDSALYLCASSRGGVRLQETQYFGPGTRLLVL.